One sample yielded the 9 T cell receptor beta chains listed below, sequenced in a study of patients and donors after allogeneic stem cell transplantation. MiXCR, applied by TCRdb to the RT-PCR reads, yields one record per CDR3 protein. The table records more than 850,000 distinct CDR3 sequences, about a sixth of them present only once. Sample: blood, either unsorted or a sorted T cell fraction (not recorded which). The receptors were gathered from a human donor who was either an allogeneic HSCT recipient or a stem cell or donor lymphocyte infusion donor (not recorded which). It is not recorded whose cells these are; they may come from a transplant donor.

The V call is TRBV3-1, the J call TRBJ2-7; 11 nucleotides match TRBD2. There are 16 residues in the CDR3. CDR1 LGHDT and CDR2 YNNKEL come from the germline V gene (reference sequence). V lost 1 base, J lost 1 base, and 3 bases stayed unmatched. CDR3 sequence (DNA): TGTGCCAGCAGCCAAGTAACTAGCGGGAGATCCTACGAGCAGTACTTC. This gives the protein CASSQVTSGRSYEQYF.

The chain recombines TRBV7-8 with TRBJ1-5, with D unresolved. Germline CDR1 is SGHVS and CDR2 is FQNEAQ. The CDR3 contains 16 residues. V lost 7 bases, J lost 0 bases, and 16 bases lay in between. The DNA of the CDR3 is TGTGCCAGCACCCCAATCCCGGACTTTAGCAATCAGCCCCAGCATTTT. Protein: CASTPIPDFSNQPQHF.

The chain has TRBV12-3 or TRBV12-4 and TRBJ1-5, with 8 bases matching TRBD1. V lost 4 bases to trimming and J lost 6 bases; unmatched junction nucleotides: 14. The CDR3 length is 17 residues. The CDR3 nucleotides are TGTGCCAGCAGTTCACAAAGCAGACAGGGGCTGGGTCAGCCCCAGCATTTT. It codes for CASSSQSRQGLGQPQHF.

This clonotype showed up just a few times. The V and J genes are TRBV12-3 or TRBV12-4 and TRBJ2-7; weak D call: TRBD1 (6 bases). V lost 5 bases and J lost 3, with 14 bases in between. This CDR3 has 14 residues. The CDR3 loop is CASSPSGHLYEQYF. CDR3 DNA sequence: TGTGCCAGCAGTCCTTCGGGACACCTCTACGAGCAGTACTTC.

The table lists this clonotype with a few counts. The gene calls are TRBV10-3 and TRBJ2-2; D is unresolved. Germline values: CDR1 ENHRY, CDR2 SYGVKD. V lost 0 bases and J lost 7, with 9 bases in between. This CDR3 is built from 14 residues. Here the CDR3 reads CAISESMTGGELFF. CDR3 bases: TGTGCCATCAGTGAGTCGATGACTGGCGGGGAGCTGTTTTTT.

The sample holds a few counts of this clonotype. The CDR3 reads CASSQPGPQTSIQYF. The CDR3 DNA follows: TGTGCCAGCAGTCAGCCGGGGCCTCAAACGAGCATTCAGTACTTC. This chain connects TRBV12-3 or TRBV12-4 to TRBJ2-4; D assignment may be TRBD1 or TRBD2 (5 bases each). The CDR3 runs 15 residues. V lost 5 bases and J 9 bases, leaving 20 bases between the germline ends.

The gene calls are TRBV9 and TRBJ2-2, with D unresolved. In germline, CDR1 is SGDLS, CDR2 YYNGEE. The ends were cut back, 3 bases at V and 2 bases at J, with 8 bases in the middle. This CDR3 is built from 14 residues. CDR3 coding DNA: TGTGCCAGCAGCGCCCTCTTTAACACCGGGGAGCTGTTTTTT. Protein product: CASSALFNTGELFF.

The chain has TRBV11-3 and TRBJ2-1; a weak D match, TRBD2 (6 bases). V lost 7 bases to trimming and J lost 0 bases, with 19 bases between them. CDR1 is SGHNT, CDR2 YENEEA, per germline. The CDR3 consists of 17 residues. The CDR3 spells CASTQVGGRGSYNEQFF. In DNA form, the CDR3 reads TGTGCCAGCACCCAAGTCGGTGGGCGGGGCTCCTACAATGAGCAGTTCTTC.

The rearrangement links TRBV11-2 to TRBJ2-1; TRBD2 aligns across 8 bases. Germline values: CDR1 SGHAT, CDR2 FQNNGV. The V gene end was trimmed by 0 bases and the J gene end by 4 bases; junction bases not matched to a gene: 8. The CDR3 contains 17 residues. CDR3 region: CASSLDLSGGRYNEQFF. The CDR3 DNA reads as TGTGCCAGCAGCTTAGACTTAAGCGGGGGTAGGTACAATGAGCAGTTCTTC.